Sequencing of this TCR beta chain was carried out in a study of blood T cell repertoires in COVID-19. The wider study: T cells, B-cell-depleted T cells, or PBMCs supplied cDNA or gDNA.

V lost 1 base, J lost 10 bases, and 15 bases lay in between. The germline V gene has CDR1 SGDLS and CDR2 YYNGEE. The CDR3 extends over 15 amino acids. Some clones are missing from TCRdb's copy, which holds only in-frame ones; the method was immunoSEQ multiplex PCR. The table lists about 260,000 clones, 70% to 90% of them singletons. Sequenced: peripheral blood. The sequence came from a man aged 18 to 30 with active or convalescent COVID-19. V is TRBV9 and J is TRBJ1-6; TRBD1 might be the D (6 bases). CDR3 in DNA: TGTGCCAGCAGCGTAACACAGGGTCCTGGGTCACCCCTCCACTTT. Protein product: CASSVTQGPGSPLHF.